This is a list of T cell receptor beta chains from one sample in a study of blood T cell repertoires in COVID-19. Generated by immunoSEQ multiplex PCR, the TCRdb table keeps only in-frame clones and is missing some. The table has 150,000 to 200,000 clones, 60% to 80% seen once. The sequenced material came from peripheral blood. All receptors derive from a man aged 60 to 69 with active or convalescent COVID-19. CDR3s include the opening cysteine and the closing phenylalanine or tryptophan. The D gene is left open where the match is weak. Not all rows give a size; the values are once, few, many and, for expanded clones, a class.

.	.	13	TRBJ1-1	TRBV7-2	CASSQGGFFEAFF	TGTGCCAGCAGTCAAGGGGGTTTTTTTGAAGCTTTCTTT
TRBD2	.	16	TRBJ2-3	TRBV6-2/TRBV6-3	CASSFLLAGGIDTQYF	TGTGCCAGCAGTTTCCTACTAGCGGGAGGGATCGATACGCAGTATTTT
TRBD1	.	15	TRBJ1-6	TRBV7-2	CASSPGDRGNSPLHF	TGTGCCAGCAGCCCCGGGGACAGGGGTAATTCACCCCTCCACTTT
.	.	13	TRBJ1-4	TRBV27	CASSQRTAEKLFF	TGTGCCAGCAGTCAGCGGACAGCCGAAAAACTGTTTTTT
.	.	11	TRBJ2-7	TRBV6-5	CASSSPYEQYF	TGTGCCAGCAGTTCCCCTTATGAGCAGTACTTC
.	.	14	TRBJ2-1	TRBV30	CAWSVSRAYNEQFF	TGTGCCTGGAGTGTGTCCAGGGCTTACAATGAGCAGTTCTTC
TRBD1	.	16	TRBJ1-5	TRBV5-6	CASSLAGQGVGQPQHF	TGTGCCAGCAGCCTTGCTGGGCAGGGGGTGGGTCAGCCCCAGCATTTT
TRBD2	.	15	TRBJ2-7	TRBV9	CASSVTSGAGYEQYF	TGTGCCAGCAGCGTGACTAGCGGGGCCGGATACGAGCAGTACTTC
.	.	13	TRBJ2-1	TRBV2	CASSALSVPEQFF	TGTGCCAGCAGCGCCTTGAGCGTCCCTGAGCAGTTCTTC
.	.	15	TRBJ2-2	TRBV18	CASSLGGTNTGELFF	TGTGCCAGCTCATTAGGCGGTACGAACACCGGGGAGCTGTTTTTT
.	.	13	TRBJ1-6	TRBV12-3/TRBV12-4	CANSTNRVSPLHF	TGTGCCAACAGTACGAATCGAGTTTCACCCCTCCACTTT
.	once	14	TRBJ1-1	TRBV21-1	CASSSYGPGTEAFF	TGTGCCAGCAGTTCTTACGGCCCAGGGACTGAAGCTTTCTTT
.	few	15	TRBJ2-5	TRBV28	CASSSPQEGAETQYF	TGTGCCAGCAGCTCCCCACAGGAGGGGGCAGAGACCCAGTACTTC
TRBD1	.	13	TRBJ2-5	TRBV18	CASRRGPGETQYF	TGTGCCAGCCGCAGGGGGCCGGGAGAGACCCAGTACTTC
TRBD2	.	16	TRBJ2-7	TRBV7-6	CASSLGGGTSGSPPYF	TGTGCCAGCAGCTTGGGAGGGGGGACTAGCGGGAGCCCCCCGTACTTC
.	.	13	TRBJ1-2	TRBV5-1	CASSSEGGYGYTF	TGCGCCAGCAGCTCCGAGGGGGGGTATGGCTACACCTTC
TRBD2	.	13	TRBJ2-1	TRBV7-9	CASQLAGGGEQFF	TGTGCCAGCCAACTAGCGGGAGGGGGTGAGCAGTTCTTC
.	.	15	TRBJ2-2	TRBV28	CASSPTRAGTGELFF	TGTGCCAGCAGTCCAACCCGTGCAGGCACCGGGGAGCTGTTTTTT
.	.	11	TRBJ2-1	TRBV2	CASRENLDQFF	TGTGCCAGCAGGGAAAATTTAGATCAGTTCTTC
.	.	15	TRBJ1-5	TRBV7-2	CASSHEGAGNQPQHF	TGTGCCAGCAGCCACGAGGGAGCGGGCAATCAGCCCCAGCATTTT
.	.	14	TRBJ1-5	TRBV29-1	CSVEDRGRGGPQHF	TGCAGCGTTGAAGATCGAGGCCGCGGGGGGCCCCAGCATTTT
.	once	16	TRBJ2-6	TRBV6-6	CASSYSSRGGANVLTF	TGTGCCAGCAGTTACTCGAGTAGGGGCGGGGCCAACGTCCTGACTTTC
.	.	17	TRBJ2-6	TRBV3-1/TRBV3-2	CASSQGSRSSGANVLTF	TGTGCCAGCAGCCAAGGGAGTAGGTCCTCTGGGGCCAACGTCCTGACTTTC
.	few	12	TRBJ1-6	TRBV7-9	CASGEGDSPLHF	TGTGCCAGCGGTGAAGGAGATTCACCCCTCCACTTT
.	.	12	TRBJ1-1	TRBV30	CAWSPGRAEAFF	TGTGCCTGGAGTCCCGGGAGGGCTGAAGCTTTCTTT
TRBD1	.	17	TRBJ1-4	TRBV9	CASSDWPRQGANEKLFF	TGTGCCAGCAGCGACTGGCCCAGACAGGGGGCTAATGAAAAACTGTTTTTT
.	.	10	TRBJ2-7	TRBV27	CAPSYYEQYF	TGTGCCCCCTCTTATTACGAGCAGTACTTC
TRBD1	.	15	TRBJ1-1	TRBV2	CASTSDRGLNTEAFF	TGTGCCAGCACCTCGGACAGGGGGCTGAACACTGAAGCTTTCTTT
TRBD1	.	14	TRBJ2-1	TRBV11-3	CASSLGQGWDEQFF	TGTGCCAGCAGCCTGGGACAGGGGTGGGATGAGCAGTTCTTC
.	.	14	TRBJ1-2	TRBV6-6	CASTRLTANYGYTF	TGTGCCAGCACCCGCCTGACAGCGAACTATGGCTACACCTTC
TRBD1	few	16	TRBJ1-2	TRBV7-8	CASSFQGGLRSYGYTF	TGTGCCAGCAGCTTTCAGGGGGGCCTGCGTAGCTATGGCTACACCTTC
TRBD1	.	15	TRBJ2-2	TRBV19	CASSIARGLPGELFF	TGTGCCAGTAGTATTGCCAGGGGGCTCCCCGGGGAGCTGTTTTTT
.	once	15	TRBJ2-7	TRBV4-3	CASSQEREEGYEQYF	TGCGCCAGCAGCCAAGAGCGAGAGGAGGGCTACGAGCAGTACTTC
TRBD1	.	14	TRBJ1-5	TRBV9	CASSVGQGAQPQHF	TGTGCCAGCAGCGTAGGACAGGGGGCACAGCCCCAGCATTTT
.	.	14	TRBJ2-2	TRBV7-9	CARSSRGGTGELFF	TGTGCCCGCTCGTCCAGGGGCGGCACCGGGGAGCTGTTTTTT
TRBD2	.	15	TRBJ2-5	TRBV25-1	CASSDSREAGETQYF	TGTGCCAGCAGTGACAGTCGGGAGGCAGGGGAGACCCAGTACTTC
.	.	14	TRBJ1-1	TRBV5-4	CASSLGLQNTEAFF	TGTGCCAGCAGCCTAGGACTGCAGAACACTGAAGCTTTCTTT
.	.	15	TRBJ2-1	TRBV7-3	CASSLNPQVVNEQFF	TGTGCCAGCAGCTTAAACCCCCAGGTAGTCAATGAGCAGTTCTTC
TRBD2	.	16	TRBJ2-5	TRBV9	CASSVDVAGAQETQYF	TGTGCCAGCAGCGTAGATGTAGCGGGGGCCCAAGAGACCCAGTACTTC
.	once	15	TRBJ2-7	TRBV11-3	CASSLASGETYEQYF	TGTGCCAGCAGCTTAGCGTCAGGGGAGACCTACGAGCAGTACTTC
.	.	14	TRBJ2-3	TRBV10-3	CAISEWTFSNTQYF	TGTGCCATCAGTGAGTGGACATTTTCGAATACGCAGTATTTT
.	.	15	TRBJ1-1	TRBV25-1	CASSVTGISYSEAFF	TGTGCCAGCAGTGTTACAGGGATCTCCTACTCTGAAGCTTTCTTT
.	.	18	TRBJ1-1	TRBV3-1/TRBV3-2	CASTTVGKGGVGDTEAFF	TGTGCCAGCACCACCGTCGGAAAGGGCGGGGTCGGGGACACTGAAGCTTTCTTT
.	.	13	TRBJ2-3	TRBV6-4	CASSQSGEDTQYF	TGTGCCAGCAGTCAATCGGGGGAGGATACGCAGTATTTT